This T cell receptor beta chain is from a study of cytotoxic CD8 clonotypes in ibrutinib-treated CLL. Profiling relied on immunoSEQ multiplex PCR, and the TCRdb table lists in-frame clones only, not all of them. The sample records approximately 130,000 clones, around 84% being singletons. The sequencing here drew on PBMCs, taken after 24 months of ibrutinib treatment. This clonotype was obtained from a human donor with chronic lymphocytic leukemia.

In DNA, the CDR3 is TGTGCCAGCAGCTTAGGGCTCCGGGCGGGGGCCCAACAGTTCTTC. Its translation: CASSLGLRAGAQQFF. The chain combines TRBV7-2 with TRBJ2-1; perhaps TRBD2 as D (7 bases). CDR1 and CDR2 (germline): SGHTA, FQGNSA. The germline V and J ends were trimmed by 1 base and 13 bases, with 20 bases remaining between them. The CDR3 runs to 15 residues.